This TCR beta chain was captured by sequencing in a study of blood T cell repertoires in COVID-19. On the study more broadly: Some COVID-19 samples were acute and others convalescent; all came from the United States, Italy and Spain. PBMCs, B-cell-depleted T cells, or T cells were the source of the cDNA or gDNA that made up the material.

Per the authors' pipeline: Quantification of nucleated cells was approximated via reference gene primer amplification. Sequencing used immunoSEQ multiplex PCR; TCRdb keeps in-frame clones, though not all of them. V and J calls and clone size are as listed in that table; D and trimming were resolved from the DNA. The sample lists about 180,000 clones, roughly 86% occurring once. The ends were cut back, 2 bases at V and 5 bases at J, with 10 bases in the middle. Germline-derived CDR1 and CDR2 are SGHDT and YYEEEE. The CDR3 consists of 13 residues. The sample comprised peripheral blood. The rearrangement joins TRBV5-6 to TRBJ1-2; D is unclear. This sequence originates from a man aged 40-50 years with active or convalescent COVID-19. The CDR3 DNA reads TGTGCCAGCAGCTTACCGGGAAGATATGGCTACACCTTC. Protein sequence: CASSLPGRYGYTF.